The text below deals with one T cell receptor beta chain. Its antigen is unidentified. The sample is drawn from a study of Ad26.COV2.S vaccination and SARS-CoV-2 variants. Germline CDR1 LGHNT, CDR2 FRNRAP. The CDR3 length is 16 residues. V shed 6 bases, J shed 9 bases, and the junction held 10 bases outside the gene matches. Profiled with immunoSEQ multiplex PCR; TCRdb holds only in-frame clones, not every one. The sample contains some 180,000 clones, around 90% of which appear only once. Broader study findings: There was reportedly substantial breadth in spike-specific CD8+ and CD4+ T cell responses after vaccination.

This receptor was obtained from a human donor who had recovered from COVID-19. The V and J genes are TRBV12-5 and TRBJ2-1, with 14 bases lining up with TRBD2. Material: peripheral blood, obtained after recovery from COVID-19. DNA for the CDR3: TGTGCTAGTGGCCAACAGGGACTAGCGGGAGTCGTTGAGCAGTTCTTC. Amino acid sequence: CASGQQGLAGVVEQFF.